What follows is one TCR beta chain and its context. Per the original data handling: Nucleated cell number was recorded as an estimate derived from reference gene primer amplification. The table came from immunoSEQ multiplex PCR; TCRdb's copy has only in-frame clones and leaves some out. The V and J calls and clone size are taken from that table; D and trimming were inferred from the DNA. The sample comprises about 200,000 clones, about 88% of which are singletons, and roughly 6.2% rests with the top ten. This entry is derived from a study of blood T cell repertoires in COVID-19. Study-level background: Whether acute or convalescent, the COVID-19 samples came from the United States, Italy and Spain. Sources were T cells, B-cell-depleted T cells, or PBMCs; the material itself was cDNA or gDNA.

This CDR3 is built from 16 residues. The germline V gene encodes CDR1 LGHDT and CDR2 YNNKEL (reference sequence). V gave up 4 bases and J gave up 5 bases, with 20 bases separating them. Material: peripheral blood. The chain has TRBV3-1 (or the pseudogene TRBV3-2) and TRBJ1-2; D call uncertain. This clonotype was sampled from a woman aged 40 to 49 who had recovered from COVID-19. The CDR3 DNA reads as TGTGCCAGCAGCCGGTCGGGCGGCGGGTCTTTTTATGGCTACACCTTC. Amino acids: CASSRSGGGSFYGYTF.